One sample yielded the 20 T cell receptor beta chains listed below, sequenced in a study of identical twins. TCRdb re-derived calls from the 5' RACE reads in MiXCR, one entry per CDR3 protein. This repertoire shows hundreds of thousands of distinct CDR3 sequences, under 9% found once; its top ten account for 0.85% to 1%. The same sample was also used in a study of yellow fever vaccine responses in identical twins.

The source material was PBMCs. The receptors derive from a woman aged 18 to 35 in good health.

This sequence joins TRBV6-5 and TRBJ2-7, with 9 bases lining up with TRBD1. CDR3 length equals 15 residues. The J segment lost 4 bases and the V segment lost 2 bases, leaving 6 bases of the junction unmatched. Germline V gene sequence: CDR1 MNHEY, CDR2 SVGAGI. The CDR3 DNA reads as TGTGCCAGCAGTTACATGGGGACAGGGCGTTACGAGCAGTACTTC. Translating it yields CASSYMGTGRYEQYF.

Points on this clonotype: A much larger clonotype is one base distant, so this may be a read error. The chain couples TRBV28 to TRBJ2-7; D is unclear. CDR3 length: 13 residues. The germline gives CDR1 MDHEN, CDR2 SYDVKM. V was clipped by 5 bases and J by 3 bases, with 11 bases between them. CDR3 loop: CASSHRVGYEQYF. CDR3 sequence (DNA): TGTGCCAGCAGTCACCGTGTGGGCTACGAGCAGTACTTC.

This clonotype occurred a few times. The V gene is TRBV3-1, the J gene TRBJ1-4; D gene uncertain. Trimming cost V 1 base and J 5 bases, with 11 bases left between them. Looked up from germline, CDR1 is LGHDT and CDR2 is YNNKEL (reference sequence). The CDR3 loop spans 15 amino acids. The CDR3 region is CASSQGVDLNEKLFF. Written as DNA, the CDR3 is TGTGCCAGCAGCCAAGGGGTGGACTTGAATGAAAAACTGTTTTTT.

At least ten counts were recorded for this clonotype. The chain is built from TRBV6-2 or TRBV6-3 and TRBJ1-5; TRBD1 matches 9 bases. CDR1 is MNHEY, CDR2 SVGEGT, per germline. The trim removed 10 bases at V and 0 bases at J, leaving 7 bases unmatched. The CDR3 loop spans 15 amino acids. Here the CDR3 reads CAIGDRAYSNQPQHF. CDR3 nucleotide sequence: TGTGCCATCGGGGACAGGGCATATAGCAATCAGCCCCAGCATTTT.

This clonotype was counted many times. V usage is TRBV12-3 or TRBV12-4 and J usage is TRBJ2-5, with 7 bases aligning to TRBD1. V was clipped by 6 bases and J by 4 bases; unmatched bases: 11. The CDR3 has 15 amino acids. For the CDR3, the DNA is TGTGCCAGCAGGATTGACAGGGAGCGTGGAGAGACCCAGTACTTC. As protein: CASRIDRERGETQYF.

The chain employs TRBV9 and TRBJ2-7, with 10 bases aligning to TRBD2. Looked up from germline, CDR1 is SGDLS and CDR2 is YYNGEE. CDR3 length equals 16 residues. V lost 2 bases and J lost 3; bases outside the gene matches: 8. The CDR3 spells CASSVAPGLANYEQYF. The CDR3 DNA reads TGTGCCAGCAGCGTCGCCCCGGGACTAGCGAACTACGAGCAGTACTTC.

This clonotype was seen at least ten times. The rearrangement uses TRBV29-1 and TRBJ2-5, with D possibly TRBD1 on 6 matching bases. This CDR3 is built from 13 residues. Deletions cut 4 bases from V and 2 bases from J, with 11 bases between. The germline V gene encodes CDR1 SQVTM and CDR2 ANQGSEA. This chain's CDR3 is CSVGGQLQETQYF. In DNA, the CDR3 is TGCAGCGTTGGAGGACAGCTACAAGAGACCCAGTACTTC.

This clonotype was observed a handful of times. The chain uses TRBV7-2 and TRBJ2-1; D may be TRBD1 (6 bases). This CDR3 spans 15 amino acids. Per the germline V gene, CDR1 is SGHTA and CDR2 is FQGNSA. V was cut by 5 bases and J by 6 bases, with 17 bases left in between. Here the CDR3 DNA reads TGTGCCAGCAGCCCTGGGGGCCCATGGAGCAATGAGCAGTTCTTC. Translating it yields CASSPGGPWSNEQFF.

On this clonotype itself: A junction end diverges from the germline sequence, so it may reflect a read error. This sequence joins TRBV2 and TRBJ2-3; D is perhaps TRBD1 (6 bases). The CDR3 runs to 14 residues. CDR1 SNHLY and CDR2 FYNNEI come from the germline V gene. CDR3 in DNA: TGTGCCAGCAGAGACAGGCGTAGCACAGATACGCAGTGTTTT. Amino acids: CASRDRRSTDTQCF.

This chain connects TRBV7-9 to TRBJ2-3; D remains unclear. Germline V gene lookup returns CDR1 SEHNR and CDR2 FQNEAQ (reference sequence). The V end was cut by 4 bases, the J end by 1 base, with 15 bases between. The CDR3 is made up of 16 amino acids. DNA for the CDR3: TGTGCCAGCAGCTCAGGTGGGCTACCGGGCACAGATACGCAGTATTTT. Translation: CASSSGGLPGTDTQYF.

This clonotype was detected a few times. The V and J genes are TRBV7-8 and TRBJ2-7; 7 bases fit TRBD2. CDR1 SGHVS and CDR2 FQNEAQ come from the germline V gene. CDR3 length equals 15 residues. V dropped 5 bases and J dropped 0; count of bases not matched to a gene: 7. The CDR3 sequence: CASSRSGGTSYEQYF. CDR3 in DNA: TGTGCCAGCAGCCGATCCGGGGGGACCTCCTACGAGCAGTACTTC.

The rearrangement uses TRBV28 and TRBJ2-7, with 8 bases aligning to TRBD1. V shed 8 bases and J 3 bases; nucleotides not matched to a gene: 9. The CDR3 runs to 14 residues. CDR1 is MDHEN and CDR2 is SYDVKM in the germline V gene. DNA of the CDR3: TGTGCCAGCGGCCCTAGGGACAGGTTCTACGAGCAGTACTTC. Residues: CASGPRDRFYEQYF.

The sample holds a few counts of this clonotype. The rearrangement joins TRBV5-1 to TRBJ2-2, with D hard to call. Germline loops: CDR1 SGHRS, CDR2 YFSETQ. Trimming pared 2 bases from V and 9 bases from J, leaving 8 bases between. This CDR3 has 12 residues. CDR3 in amino acids: CASSLSEWELFF. The CDR3 DNA follows: TGCGCCAGCAGCTTAAGTGAATGGGAGCTGTTTTTT.

V and J are TRBV7-8 and TRBJ1-2; no firm D call. In germline, CDR1 is SGHVS, CDR2 FQNEAQ. There are 13 residues in the CDR3. V lost 4 bases to trimming and J lost 4 bases, with 10 bases between them. This chain's CDR3 is CASSSGPSYGYTF. CDR3 in DNA: TGTGCCAGCAGCTCTGGGCCTTCCTATGGCTACACCTTC.

In its sample, this clonotype was seen a few times. The rearrangement uses TRBV24-1 and TRBJ2-4, with TRBD2 identical over 8 bases. Trimming at V came to 7 bases and at J to 6 bases, leaving 7 bases not matched to a gene. Germline lookup yields CDR1 KGHDR and CDR2 SFDVKD. This CDR3 contains 14 residues. The CDR3: CATSASGGANIQYF. For the CDR3, the DNA is TGTGCCACCAGCGCTTCCGGGGGGGCAAACATTCAGTACTTC.

The rearrangement links TRBV5-6 to TRBJ2-7, with 7 bases matching TRBD1. CDR1 SGHDT and CDR2 YYEEEE come from the germline V gene. This CDR3 is 14 amino acids long. Trimming at V came to 4 bases and at J to 1 base, leaving 5 bases not matched to a gene. The CDR3 DNA follows: TGTGCCAGCAGCAACAGGGGTAGGTCCTACGAGCAGTACTTC. Translating gives CASSNRGRSYEQYF.

This chain joins TRBV7-9 and TRBJ2-7; D is ambiguous. CDR1 and CDR2 (germline): SEHNR, FQNEAQ (reference sequence). V lost 1 base to trimming and J lost 6 bases, with 13 bases between them. CDR3 length equals 14 residues. As DNA, the CDR3 is TGTGCCAGCAGCTTAGGGGAATACGTGCCCGAGCAGTACTTC. Translating gives CASSLGEYVPEQYF.

The V call is TRBV10-3, the J call TRBJ2-2; D is ambiguous. V was trimmed by 3 bases and J by 11 bases, leaving 10 bases between them. This CDR3 has 12 residues. From germline, CDR1 is ENHRY and CDR2 SYGVKD. The CDR3 spells CAISDLAIELFF. The CDR3 DNA reads as TGTGCCATCAGTGATCTGGCCATCGAGCTGTTTTTT.

This clonotype was seen only a few times. The rearrangement links TRBV7-9 to TRBJ2-3; D uncertain. This CDR3 is 12 amino acids long. Germline CDR1 and CDR2: SEHNR and FQNEAQ (reference sequence). Trimming stripped 5 bases from V and 4 bases from J, with 7 bases between. The CDR3 loop is CASSTAPDTQYF. DNA of the CDR3: TGTGCCAGCAGCACCGCCCCAGATACGCAGTATTTT. The whole variable domain, filled in from reference TRBV7-9 and TRBJ2-3, reads DTGVSQNPRHKITKRGQNVTFRCDPISEHNRLYWYRQTLGQGPEFLTYFQNEAQLEKSRLLSDRFSAERPKGSFSTLEIQRTEQGDSAMYLCASSTAPDTQYFGPGTRLTVL.

The V and J genes are TRBV12-3 or TRBV12-4 and TRBJ1-5, with TRBD1 identical over 8 bases. The V segment lost 3 bases and the J segment 5 bases; nucleotides outside the gene matches: 12. The CDR3 extends over 17 amino acids. In nucleotides, the CDR3 is TGTGCCAGCAGTTTCGAAATGACAGGGGCGCGAGATCAGCCCCAGCATTTT. This sequence encodes CASSFEMTGARDQPQHF.